This TCR beta chain was found in a study of Ad26.COV2.S vaccination and SARS-CoV-2 variants. Overall study results and limits: Similar non-spike TCR breadth was seen in vaccine and placebo recipients.

Assay used: immunoSEQ multiplex PCR; TCRdb lists only in-frame clones, some missing. The sample carries just over 350,000 clones, just over 90% recorded once. With regard to this clone: Its antigen is undetermined.

The source of this sequence is a human donor who had recovered from COVID-19. This sample comprised peripheral blood, obtained after recovery from COVID-19.

The CDR3 DNA reads TGTGCCATCAGTGAGGTTCAGGAGTACTATGGCTACACCTTC. Its protein product is CAISEVQEYYGYTF. The chain employs TRBV10-3 and TRBJ1-2; D remains ambiguous. V was clipped by 2 bases and J by 3 bases, with 10 bases between them. This CDR3 region has 14 residues. Germline-derived CDR1 and CDR2 are ENHRY and SYGVKD.